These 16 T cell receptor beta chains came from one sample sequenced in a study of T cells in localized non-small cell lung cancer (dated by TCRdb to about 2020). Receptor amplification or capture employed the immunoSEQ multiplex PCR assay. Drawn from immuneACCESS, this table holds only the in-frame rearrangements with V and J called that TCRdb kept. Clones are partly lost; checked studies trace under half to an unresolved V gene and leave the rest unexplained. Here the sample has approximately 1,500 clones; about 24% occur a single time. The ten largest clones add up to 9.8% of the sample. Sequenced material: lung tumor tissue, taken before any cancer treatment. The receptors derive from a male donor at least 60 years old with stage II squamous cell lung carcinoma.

The CDR3 loop is CAWSRTSGYNEQFF. The DNA of the CDR3 is TGTGCCTGGAGTCGGACTAGCGGATACAATGAGCAGTTCTTC. The chain couples TRBV30 to TRBJ2-1; 10 bases are shared with TRBD2. The CDR3 covers 14 residues. Germline V CDR1 and CDR2: GTSNPN, SVGIG (reference sequence). V lost 2 bases to trimming and J lost 4 bases; unmatched junction nucleotides: 2.

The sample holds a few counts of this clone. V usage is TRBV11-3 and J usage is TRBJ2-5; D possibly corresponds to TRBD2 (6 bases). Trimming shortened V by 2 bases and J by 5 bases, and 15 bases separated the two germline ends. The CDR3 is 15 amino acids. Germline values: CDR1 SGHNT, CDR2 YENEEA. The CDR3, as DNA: TGTGCCAGCAGCTTAACCCAACTAGCAGCGGAGACCCAGTACTTC. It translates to CASSLTQLAAETQYF.

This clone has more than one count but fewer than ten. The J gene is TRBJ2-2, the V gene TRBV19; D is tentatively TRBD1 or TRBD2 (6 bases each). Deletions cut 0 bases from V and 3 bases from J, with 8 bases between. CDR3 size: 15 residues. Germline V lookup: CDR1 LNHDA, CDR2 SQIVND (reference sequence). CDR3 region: CASSIDRGDTGELFF. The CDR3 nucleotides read TGTGCCAGTAGTATAGATAGGGGGGACACCGGGGAGCTGTTTTTT.

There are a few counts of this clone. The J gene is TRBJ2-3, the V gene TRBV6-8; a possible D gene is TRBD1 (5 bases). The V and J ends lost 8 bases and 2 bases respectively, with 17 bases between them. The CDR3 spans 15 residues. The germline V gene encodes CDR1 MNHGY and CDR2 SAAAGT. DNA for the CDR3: TGTGCCAGCTGGCCGTCTGGGGCTGCCACAGATACGCAGTATTTT. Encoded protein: CASWPSGAATDTQYF.

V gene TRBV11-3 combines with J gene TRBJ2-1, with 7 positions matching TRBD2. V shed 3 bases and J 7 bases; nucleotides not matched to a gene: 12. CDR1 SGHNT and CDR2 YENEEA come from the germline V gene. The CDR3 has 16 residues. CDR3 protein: CASSLWRLAGENEQFF. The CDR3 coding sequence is TGTGCCAGCAGCTTGTGGCGGTTAGCGGGTGAAAATGAGCAGTTCTTC. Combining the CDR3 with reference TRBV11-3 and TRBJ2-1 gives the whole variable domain EAGVVQSPRYKIIEKKQPVAFWCNPISGHNTLYWYLQNLGQGPELLIRYENEEAVDDSQLPKDRFSAERLKGVDSTLKIQPAELGDSAVYLCASSLWRLAGENEQFFGPGTRLTVL.

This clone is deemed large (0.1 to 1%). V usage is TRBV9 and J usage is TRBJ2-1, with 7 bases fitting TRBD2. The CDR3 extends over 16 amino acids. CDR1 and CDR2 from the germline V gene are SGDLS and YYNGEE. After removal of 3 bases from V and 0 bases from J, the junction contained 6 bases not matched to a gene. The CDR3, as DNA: TGTGCCAGCAGCGGTTTGGGCGGGAGCTCCTACAATGAGCAGTTCTTC. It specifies CASSGLGGSSYNEQFF.

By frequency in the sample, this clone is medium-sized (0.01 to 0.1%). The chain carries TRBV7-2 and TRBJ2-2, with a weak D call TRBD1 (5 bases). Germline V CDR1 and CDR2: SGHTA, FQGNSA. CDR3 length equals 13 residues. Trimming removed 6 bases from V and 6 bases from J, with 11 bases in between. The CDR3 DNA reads TGTGCCAGCAGTCTTCAGGGCTCCGGGGAGCTGTTTTTT. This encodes CASSLQGSGELFF.

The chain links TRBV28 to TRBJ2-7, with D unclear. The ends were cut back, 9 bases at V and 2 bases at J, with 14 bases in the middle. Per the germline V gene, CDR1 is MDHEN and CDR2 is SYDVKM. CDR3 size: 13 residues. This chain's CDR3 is CASCGGVTYEQYF. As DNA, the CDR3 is TGTGCCAGTTGCGGTGGGGTAACCTACGAGCAGTACTTC.

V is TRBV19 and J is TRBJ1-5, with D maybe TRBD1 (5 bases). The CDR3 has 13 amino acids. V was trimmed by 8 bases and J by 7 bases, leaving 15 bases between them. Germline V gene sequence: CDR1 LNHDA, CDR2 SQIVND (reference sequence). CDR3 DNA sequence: TGTGCCAGTCGGGGGTCATCGAGACAGCCCCAGCATTTT. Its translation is CASRGSSRQPQHF.

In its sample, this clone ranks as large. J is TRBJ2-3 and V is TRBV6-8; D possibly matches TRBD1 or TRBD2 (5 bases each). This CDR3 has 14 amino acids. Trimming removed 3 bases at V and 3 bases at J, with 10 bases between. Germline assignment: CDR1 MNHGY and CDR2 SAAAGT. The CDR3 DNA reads TGTGCCAGCAGTTATCCGGGACGTACAGATACGCAGTATTTT. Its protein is CASSYPGRTDTQYF.

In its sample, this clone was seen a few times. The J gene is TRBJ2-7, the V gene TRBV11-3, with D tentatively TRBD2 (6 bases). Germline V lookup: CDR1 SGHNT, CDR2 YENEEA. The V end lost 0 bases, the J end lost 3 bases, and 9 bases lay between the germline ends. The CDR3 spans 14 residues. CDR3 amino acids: CASSLDAGLYEQYF. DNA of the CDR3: TGTGCCAGCAGCTTAGATGCGGGGCTCTACGAGCAGTACTTC.

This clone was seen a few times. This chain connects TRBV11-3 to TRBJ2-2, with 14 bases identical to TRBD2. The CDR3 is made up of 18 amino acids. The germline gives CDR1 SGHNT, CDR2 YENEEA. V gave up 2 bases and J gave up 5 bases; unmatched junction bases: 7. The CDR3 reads CASSLFLTSGRETGELFF. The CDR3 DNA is TGTGCCAGCAGCTTATTCCTGACTAGCGGGAGGGAAACCGGGGAGCTGTTTTTT.

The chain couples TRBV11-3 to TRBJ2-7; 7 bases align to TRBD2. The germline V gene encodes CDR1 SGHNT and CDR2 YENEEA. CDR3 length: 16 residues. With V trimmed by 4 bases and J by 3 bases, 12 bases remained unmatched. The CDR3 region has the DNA TGTGCCAGCAGCTCACCTGGGGCTAGCGGTATCTACGAGCAGTACTTC. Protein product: CASSSPGASGIYEQYF.

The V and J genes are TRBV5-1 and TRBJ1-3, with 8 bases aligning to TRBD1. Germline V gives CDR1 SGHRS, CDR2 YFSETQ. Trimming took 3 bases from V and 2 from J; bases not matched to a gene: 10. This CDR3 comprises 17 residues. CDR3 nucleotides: TGCGCCAGCAGCTCGTTATCTCCGACAGGGGCTGGAAACACCATATATTTT. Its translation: CASSSLSPTGAGNTIYF. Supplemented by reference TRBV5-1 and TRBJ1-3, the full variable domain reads KAGVTQTPRYLIKTRGQQVTLSCSPISGHRSVSWYQQTPGQGLQFLFEYFSETQRNKGNFPGRFSGRQFSNSRSEMNVSTLELGDSALYLCASSSLSPTGAGNTIYFGEGSWLTVV.

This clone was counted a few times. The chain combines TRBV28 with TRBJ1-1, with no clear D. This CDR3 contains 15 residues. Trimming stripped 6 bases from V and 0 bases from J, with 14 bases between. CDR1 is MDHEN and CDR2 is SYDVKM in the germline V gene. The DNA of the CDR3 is TGTGCCAGCAGCCCCCGCCAGGCCTTGAACACTGAAGCTTTCTTT. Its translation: CASSPRQALNTEAFF.

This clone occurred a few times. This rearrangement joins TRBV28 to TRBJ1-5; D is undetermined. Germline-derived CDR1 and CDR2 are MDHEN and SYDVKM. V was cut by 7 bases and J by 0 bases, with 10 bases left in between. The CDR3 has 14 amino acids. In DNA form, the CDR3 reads TGTGCCAGCAATGAGGGTGATAGCAATCAGCCCCAGCATTTT. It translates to CASNEGDSNQPQHF.